The T cell receptor beta chain under discussion was sequenced for a study of early T cells in non-severe SARS-CoV-2 infection. Unique molecular identifiers were added to individual cDNA molecules. TCRdb used MiXCR to reprocess the 5' RACE reads, holding one entry per CDR3 protein. The sample has some 66,000 distinct CDR3 sequences, over 10% seen once. This clonotype has ten or more counts. Trimming took 6 bases from V and 5 from J; bases not matched to a gene: 6. Germline-derived CDR1 and CDR2 are MNHEY and SVGAGI. The CDR3 is 15 amino acids. Sequencing was performed on whole blood. The V gene is TRBV6-5, the J gene TRBJ2-2; the match to TRBD2 covers 10 bases. The TCR comes from an adult who was a healthcare worker with PCR-confirmed SARS-CoV-2 infection or an uninfected control (not recorded which). CDR3 sequence (DNA): TGTGCCAGCAGATCTAGCGGGAGAGGAACCGGGGAGCTGTTTTTT. As protein: CASRSSGRGTGELFF.